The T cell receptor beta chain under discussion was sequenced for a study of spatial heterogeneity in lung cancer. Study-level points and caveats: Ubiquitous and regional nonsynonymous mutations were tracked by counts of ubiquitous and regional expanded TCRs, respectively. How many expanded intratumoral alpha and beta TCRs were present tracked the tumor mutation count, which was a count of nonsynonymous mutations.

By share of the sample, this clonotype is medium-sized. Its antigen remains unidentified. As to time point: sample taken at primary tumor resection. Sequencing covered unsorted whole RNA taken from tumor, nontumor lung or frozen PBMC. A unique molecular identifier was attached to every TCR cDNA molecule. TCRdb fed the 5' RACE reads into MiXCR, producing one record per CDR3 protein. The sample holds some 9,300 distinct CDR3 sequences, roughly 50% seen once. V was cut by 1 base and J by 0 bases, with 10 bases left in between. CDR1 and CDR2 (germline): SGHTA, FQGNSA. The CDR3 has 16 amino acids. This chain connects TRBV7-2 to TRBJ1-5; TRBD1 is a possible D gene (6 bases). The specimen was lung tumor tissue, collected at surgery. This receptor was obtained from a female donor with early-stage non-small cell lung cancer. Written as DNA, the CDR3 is TGTGCCAGCAGCTTAGGGGACATTAATAGCAATCAGCCCCAGCATTTT. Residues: CASSLGDINSNQPQHF.